This T cell receptor beta chain stems from a study of blood T cells in healthy people across ages. The individuals who served as donors were healthy Caucasians living in Russia, aged roughly 6 to 100. Total RNA was isolated from each sample in quantities of at least 6 micrograms. Remarks on this clonotype: Its antigen is currently unknown.

This CDR3 spans 15 amino acids. In germline, CDR1 is SEHNR, CDR2 FQNEAQ (reference sequence). Trimming took off 7 bases at V and 3 bases at J, with 17 bases between the two ends. Then a second PCR, running roughly 7 to 11 cycles, was carried out with a sample-barcoded 5' primer and a J-beta primer mix. TCRdb itself ran the 5' RACE reads through MiXCR, one entry per CDR3 protein. The table lists about 760,000 distinct CDR3 sequences, more than 50% of them singletons. Study findings and constraints: With age, beta diversity per million T cells declined roughly linearly, significantly by 30 to 40. Diversity estimated from one million T cells was considered an underestimate.

This clonotype was obtained from a middle-aged man in good health. Sequenced material: blood. The gene calls are TRBV7-9 and TRBJ2-3; a weak D match, TRBD2 (5 bases). The CDR3 DNA follows: TGTGCCAGCACCCTGATTGGGAGTAGTACAGATACGCAGTATTTT. Amino acid sequence: CASTLIGSSTDTQYF.